This T cell receptor beta chain was sequenced during a study of CD8+CD57+ T cells in acquired aplastic anemia. The overall study: The DNA of sorted CD4+ and CD8+ cells averaged roughly 3.2 ug. Researchers reported that healthy donors averaged about 11 million reads for CD4+ cells. Study conclusions and caveats: In CD8+ cells, Simpson's diversity showed no significant difference between patients and controls. Shared by patients and controls, 25 to 35 CD8+ CDR3s were abundant in patients.

Germline lookup yields CDR1 DFQATT and CDR2 SNEGSKA (reference sequence). Trimming removed 0 bases from V and 7 bases from J, with 9 bases in between. There are 12 residues in the CDR3. About this clonotype: Its cognate antigen is unknown.

Genomic DNA constituted the template upon which TCR beta VDJ and CDR3 profiling was performed. One entry per CDR3 protein, called by TCRdb with MiXCR from the reads. The sample shows about 110,000 distinct CDR3 sequences, less than 65% of them seen only once. This TCR was recovered from a human donor in good health, serving as a control. The chain links TRBV20-1 to TRBJ1-2; no reliable D call. The sequenced sample consisted of sorted CD4+, CD8+, or CD8+CD57+ T cells (not recorded which) from PBMCs. The CDR3 sequence: CSAREDIFGYTF. CDR3 sequence (DNA): TGCAGTGCTAGAGAGGATATCTTTGGCTACACCTTC.